A single sample gave rise to the 12 T cell receptor beta chains below, sequenced in a study of control samples from healthy donors and cancer patients. Libraries were prepared by immunoSEQ multiplex PCR; TCRdb keeps only in-frame clonotypes and omits some of them. The sample has approximately 130,000 clones, 85% to 90% seen once. The material sequenced was blood. The source of these receptors is a man aged 25-45 years in good health.

A note on this clone: The sample has other DNA sequences that encode this CDR3 too. V and J are TRBV6-5 and TRBJ1-1; 7 nucleotides agree with TRBD1. This CDR3 is 15 amino acids long. Unmatched junction bases numbered 7, after V lost 5 bases and J lost 1 base. CDR1 and CDR2 from the germline V gene are MNHEY and SVGAGI. CDR3 coding DNA: TGTGCCAGCAGTCTCCGGACAGGTTGGAACACTGAAGCTTTCTTT. The encoded protein is CASSLRTGWNTEAFF.

This chain uses TRBV19 with TRBJ1-2; D gene uncertain. V was trimmed by 3 bases and J by 0 bases, leaving 11 bases between them. From germline, CDR1 is LNHDA and CDR2 SQIVND (reference sequence). The CDR3 has 15 residues. Here the CDR3 reads CASSMSDRTNYGYTF. In DNA, the CDR3 is TGTGCCAGTAGTATGTCGGACCGAACTAACTATGGCTACACCTTC.

This chain links TRBV27 with TRBJ1-6; D is uncertain. The CDR3 has 12 amino acids. Germline V gene sequence: CDR1 MNHEY, CDR2 SMNVEV (reference sequence). V gave up 2 bases and J gave up 8 bases, with 4 bases separating them. The CDR3 reads CASSLADSPLHF. The CDR3 nucleotides read TGTGCCAGCAGTTTAGCGGATTCACCCCTCCACTTT.

The chain combines TRBV5-1 with TRBJ2-1; maybe TRBD2 (6 bases). The V and J ends lost 1 base and 9 bases respectively, with 11 bases between them. CDR3 length equals 13 residues. Germline assignment: CDR1 SGHRS and CDR2 YFSETQ. The CDR3 nucleotides are TGCGCCAGCAGCTTGCGCGGGGCGGTTGAGCAGTTCTTC. Residues: CASSLRGAVEQFF.

The chain uses TRBV7-8 and TRBJ1-5; no definite D call. V dropped 1 base and J dropped 7 bases, with 14 bases sitting between them. Germline CDR1 SGHVS, CDR2 FQNEAQ. This CDR3 contains 15 residues. The CDR3 DNA follows: TGTGCCAGCAGCTTAGATTTACCTCCACAGCAGCCCCAGCATTTT. It encodes CASSLDLPPQQPQHF.

This rearrangement joins TRBV3-1 (or the pseudogene TRBV3-2) to TRBJ1-4; the D gene is possibly TRBD1 (5 bases). The CDR3 has 17 residues. Germline V gene data show CDR1 as LGHDT and CDR2 as YNNKEL (reference sequence). With 0 bases removed from V and 8 bases from J, the gap between germline ends came to 19 bases. The CDR3 DNA follows: TGTGCCAGCAGCCAAGATCCTCCAGGGCTCGGAGGAGAAAAACTGTTTTTT. This encodes CASSQDPPGLGGEKLFF.

This clone was recorded once. V usage is TRBV2 and J usage is TRBJ2-7; D gene unclear. Germline assignment: CDR1 SNHLY and CDR2 FYNNEI. The length of the CDR3 is 12 residues. The V end was cut by 6 bases, the J end by 1 base, with 7 bases between. The DNA of the CDR3 is TGTGCCAGCAGGGCTAGTTCCTACGAGCAGTACTTC. Its translation: CASRASSYEQYF.

The chain couples TRBV7-9 to TRBJ1-2, with D possibly matching TRBD1 (5 bases). Trimming removed 8 bases at V and 6 bases at J, with 13 bases between. CDR1 and CDR2 (germline): SEHNR, FQNEAQ (reference sequence). CDR3 length: 12 amino acids. CDR3 region: CASSGQGNGYTF. Here the CDR3 DNA reads TGTGCCAGCTCCGGGCAGGGCAATGGCTACACCTTC.

This chain links TRBV10-3 with TRBJ2-2; 10 bases are shared with TRBD2. Germline V gene data show CDR1 as ENHRY and CDR2 as SYGVKD. The CDR3 length is 16 residues. V lost 8 bases and J lost 0; bases outside the gene matches: 6. This CDR3 reads CAIGASGGPNTGELFF. DNA for the CDR3: TGTGCCATCGGGGCTAGCGGGGGCCCGAACACCGGGGAGCTGTTTTTT.

This clone was detected ten times or more. J is TRBJ1-1 and V is TRBV20-1, with D maybe TRBD1 (6 bases). Germline CDR1 DFQATT, CDR2 SNEGSKA (reference sequence). Trimming left V 5 bases short and J 11 bases short, with 15 bases between. This CDR3 has 11 residues. CDR3 nucleotides: TGCAGTGCTGGGCGAGGGGGGAAGGCTTTCTTT. Protein: CSAGRGGKAFF.

V is TRBV18 and J is TRBJ1-2, with D uncertain. The germline V gene encodes CDR1 KGHSH and CDR2 LQKENI. This CDR3 is 14 amino acids long. The V and J ends lost 0 bases and 3 bases respectively, with 8 bases between them. Here the CDR3 DNA reads TGTGCCAGCTCACCACCGAGTCAGGACTATGGCTACACCTTC. Translated, it gives CASSPPSQDYGYTF.

The CDR3 region is CASSDSPMVNGELFF. The CDR3 DNA reads TGTGCCAGCAGCGATTCACCTATGGTAAACGGGGAGCTGTTTTTT. The chain recombines TRBV9 with TRBJ2-2, with D unresolved. The V end was cut by 3 bases, the J end by 7 bases, with 16 bases between. Germline loops: CDR1 SGDLS, CDR2 YYNGEE. This CDR3 is built from 15 residues.